Each of the 7 T cell receptor beta chains below was sequenced from the same sample in a study of cytomegalovirus exposure and HLA in healthy donors (dated 2017 in TCRdb). The library was produced with the immunoSEQ multiplex PCR assay. For the multiplex PCR, a mixture combining 60 forward primers for TCR Vbeta segments and 13 reverse primers for TCR Jbeta segments was used. TCRdb took this table from immuneACCESS and kept in-frame rearrangements with V and J called. Such tables lack part of the clones; where checked against another copy, unresolved V genes explain under half of the gap, and the rest is unexplained. Recorded for this sample are about 230,000 clones; 77% of them occurred a single time. Of the sample, about 2.5% is held by the ten largest clones. The sequenced sample consisted of PBMCs. These receptors originate from an older woman in good health and CMV-seropositive.

The chain carries TRBV19 and TRBJ1-2, with 8 bases fitting TRBD1. Trimming cost V 6 bases and J 8 bases; bases outside gene matches: 8. CDR1 and CDR2 from the germline V gene are LNHDA and SQIVND (reference sequence). The CDR3 is 13 amino acids. The CDR3 nucleotides read TGTGCCAGTAGATCCGGACAGGGCAACGGCTACACCTTC. Amino acid sequence: CASRSGQGNGYTF.

V is TRBV6-5 and J is TRBJ1-5; 7 bases match TRBD1. This CDR3 is built from 14 residues. Germline V gene data show CDR1 as MNHEY and CDR2 as SVGAGI. V was clipped by 5 bases and J by 7 bases; unmatched bases: 8. This CDR3 is CASSNRGAGQPQHF. Written as DNA, the CDR3 is TGTGCCAGCAGTAACAGGGGTGCCGGGCAGCCCCAGCATTTT.

CDR3 residues: CASSSGQGVAKNIQYF. CDR3 in DNA: TGCGCCAGCAGCTCCGGACAGGGGGTAGCCAAAAACATTCAGTACTTC. V is TRBV5-1 and J is TRBJ2-4, with TRBD1 matching 10 bases. V shed 3 bases and J 0 bases; nucleotides not matched to a gene: 3. The CDR3 sequence is 16 residues long. Germline CDR1 reads SGHRS; CDR2 reads YFSETQ.

The chain is built from TRBV7-2 and TRBJ1-2, with D uncertain. Germline CDR1 and CDR2: SGHTA and FQGNSA. There are 16 residues in the CDR3. Trimming shortened V by 6 bases and J by 4 bases, and 21 bases separated the two germline ends. The CDR3 bases are TGTGCCAGCAGTTCCGGCGGGAGCGCCGTTAGCTATGGCTACACCTTC. Translating gives CASSSGGSAVSYGYTF.

The chain carries TRBV7-2 and TRBJ1-2; D remains unclear. Trimming took 2 bases from V and 8 from J, leaving 9 bases between them. CDR3 length: 12 residues. The germline V gene has CDR1 SGHTA and CDR2 FQGNSA. For the CDR3, the DNA is TGTGCCAGCAGCTTACTATCGGGGGGCTACACCTTC. This sequence encodes CASSLLSGGYTF.

This clone was observed a few times. The chain recombines TRBV27 with TRBJ1-2, with TRBD1 as a possible D gene (5 bases). This CDR3 has 12 residues. CDR1 and CDR2 from the germline V gene are MNHEY and SMNVEV (reference sequence). The V end was cut by 7 bases, the J end by 4 bases, with 10 bases between. CDR3 protein: CASNQGPYGYTF. In DNA, the CDR3 is TGTGCCAGCAATCAGGGCCCCTATGGCTACACCTTC.

This chain uses TRBV7-2 with TRBJ1-6; perhaps TRBD1 as D (6 bases). V lost 5 bases, J lost 7 bases, and 12 bases lay in between. The germline V gene has CDR1 SGHTA and CDR2 FQGNSA. This CDR3 is 14 amino acids long. CDR3 sequence (DNA): TGTGCCAGCAGCGTGGGGGCGCGGAATTCACCCCTCCACTTT. Residues: CASSVGARNSPLHF.